The clone carrying this T cell receptor beta chain has only a few counts. Antigen: not known. This sample is part of a study of CD8 T cells in ankylosing spondylitis. Notes on the study in general: A motif of eight highly homologous TCR beta variants was seen as apparently characteristic of ankylosing spondylitis blood. Previously reported in reactive arthritis synovial fluid and blood were some of the motif variants.

V dropped 6 bases and J dropped 7 bases, with 20 bases sitting between them. The CDR3 runs 15 residues. From germline, CDR1 is SGHNT and CDR2 YYREEE (reference sequence). Scientists made TCR beta libraries using quantitative 5'-RACE with molecular barcodes. Via MiXCR, TCRdb re-called the 5' RACE reads, giving one row per CDR3 protein. The data show some 140,000 distinct CDR3 sequences, approximately 9.2% seen once. The sample consisted of synovial fluid, either unsorted or a sorted T cell fraction (not recorded which). This chain uses TRBV5-4 with TRBJ2-1; TRBD1 or TRBD2 may be the D gene (5 bases each). The source is a male donor with ankylosing spondylitis. The CDR3 DNA reads as TGTGCCAGCAACTTTGACGTGGGGGACCGGAATGAGCAGTTCTTC. Translating it yields CASNFDVGDRNEQFF.